This T cell receptor (beta chain) appears in the sequencing data of a study of blood T cell repertoires in COVID-19. Study in general: Italy, Spain and the United States were the sources of the convalescent and acute COVID-19 samples. Sources were T cells, B-cell-depleted T cells, or PBMCs; the material itself was cDNA or gDNA.

The CDR3 consists of 14 residues. Germline CDR1 is MDHEN and CDR2 is SYDVKM. V was clipped by 6 bases and J by 2 bases, with 13 bases between them. The authors' processing: Estimation of nucleated cell counts relied on the amplification of reference gene primers. The protocol was immunoSEQ multiplex PCR, while the TCRdb copy is restricted to in-frame clones and leaves out a portion. The V and J calls and clone size come from that table; D and trimming were worked out from the DNA. The sample contains around 45,000 clones, around nine tenths of which appear only once. The receptor was isolated from a man aged 55-75 years with active or convalescent COVID-19. The sequencing input was peripheral blood. The chain links TRBV28 to TRBJ1-1; D not certain. In DNA form, the CDR3 reads TGTGCCAGCAGCCGACCCGGGATAAACACTGAAGCTTTCTTT. Its protein is CASSRPGINTEAFF. Full variable domain (outside the CDR3, taken from reference TRBV28 and TRBJ1-1): DVKVTQSSRYLVKRTGEKVFLECVQDMDHENMFWYRQDPGLGLRLIYFSYDVKMKEKGDIPEGYSVSREKKERFSLILESASTNQTSMYLCASSRPGINTEAFFGQGTRLTVV.